This T cell receptor (beta chain) was obtained from a study of OX40 agonist ivuxolimab in advanced cancers. General study findings and limits: The study observed clonal expansion of CD4+ and CD8+ blood T cells by week 6 at 0.1 to 3.0 mg/kg. Antigen targets of the expanded peripheral T cells went undetermined.

TCRdb's table, derived via immunoSEQ multiplex PCR, lists solely in-frame clones and lacks some. Of tens of thousands of clones in the sample, roughly nine tenths were seen once. For this clone: The antigen remains undetermined.

This material consisted of CD4+ or CD8+ T cells sorted from blood, taken in a trial of the OX40 agonist ivuxolimab. This clonotype was obtained from an adult with an advanced solid tumor such as melanoma, head and neck, liver or kidney cancer.

This CDR3 is CASSYGVGQDMGYTF. The CDR3 DNA reads as TGTGCCAGCAGTTACGGCGTAGGGCAGGACATGGGCTACACCTTC. This chain links TRBV6-5 with TRBJ1-2, with D possibly being TRBD1 (5 bases). The V gene lost 2 bases and the J gene lost 8 bases, with 18 bases spanning the gap. CDR1 is MNHEY and CDR2 is SVGAGI in the germline V gene. The CDR3 spans 15 residues.